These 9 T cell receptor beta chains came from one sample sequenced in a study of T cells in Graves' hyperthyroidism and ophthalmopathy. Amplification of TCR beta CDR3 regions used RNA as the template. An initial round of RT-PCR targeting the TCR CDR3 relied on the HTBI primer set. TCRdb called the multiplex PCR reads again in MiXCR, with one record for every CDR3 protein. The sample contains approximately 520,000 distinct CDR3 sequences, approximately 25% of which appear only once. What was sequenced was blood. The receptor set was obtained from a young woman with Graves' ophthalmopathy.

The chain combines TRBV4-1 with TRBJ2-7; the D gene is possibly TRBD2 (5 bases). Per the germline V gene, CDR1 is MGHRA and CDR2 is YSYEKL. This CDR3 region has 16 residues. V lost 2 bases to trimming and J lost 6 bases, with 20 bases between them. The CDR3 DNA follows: TGCGCCAGCAGCCAATCACTGACAAGAGAGGGCCGCGAGCAGTACTTC. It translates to CASSQSLTREGREQYF.

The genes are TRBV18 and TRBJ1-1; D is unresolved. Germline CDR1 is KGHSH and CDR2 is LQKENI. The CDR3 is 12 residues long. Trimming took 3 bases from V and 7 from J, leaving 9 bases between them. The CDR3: CASSPRGREAFF. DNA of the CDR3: TGTGCCAGCTCACCTCGAGGTCGTGAAGCTTTCTTT.

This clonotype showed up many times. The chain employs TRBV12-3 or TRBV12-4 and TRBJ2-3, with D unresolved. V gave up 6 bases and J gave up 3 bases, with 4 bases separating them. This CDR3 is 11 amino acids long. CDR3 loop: CASRKTDTQYF. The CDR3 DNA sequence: TGTGCCAGCAGAAAGACAGATACGCAGTATTTT.

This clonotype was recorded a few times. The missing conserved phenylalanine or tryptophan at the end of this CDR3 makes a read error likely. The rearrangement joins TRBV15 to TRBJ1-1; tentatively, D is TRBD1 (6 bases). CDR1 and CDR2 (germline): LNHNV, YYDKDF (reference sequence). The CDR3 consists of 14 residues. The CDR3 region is CATSIRTVNSEAFV. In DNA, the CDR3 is TGTGCCACCAGCATTCGGACAGTGAACTCTGAAGCTTTCGTT.

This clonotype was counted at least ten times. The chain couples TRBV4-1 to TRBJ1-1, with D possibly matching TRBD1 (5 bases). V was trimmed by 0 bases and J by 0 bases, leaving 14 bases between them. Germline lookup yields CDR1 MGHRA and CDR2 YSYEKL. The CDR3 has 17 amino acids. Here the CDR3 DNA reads TGCGCCAGCAGCCAAGATAGGACTCCAGGGATGAACACTGAAGCTTTCTTT. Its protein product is CASSQDRTPGMNTEAFF.

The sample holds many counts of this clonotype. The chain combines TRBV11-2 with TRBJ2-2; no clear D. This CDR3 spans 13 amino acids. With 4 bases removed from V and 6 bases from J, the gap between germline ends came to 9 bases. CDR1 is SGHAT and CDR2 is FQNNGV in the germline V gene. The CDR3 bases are TGTGCCAGCAGCTCCGAGCAGGCCGGGGAGCTGTTTTTT. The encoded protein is CASSSEQAGELFF.

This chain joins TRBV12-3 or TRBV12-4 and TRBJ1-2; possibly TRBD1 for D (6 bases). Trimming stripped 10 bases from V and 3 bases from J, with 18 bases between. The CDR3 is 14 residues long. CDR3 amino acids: CAITLQGSYYGYTF. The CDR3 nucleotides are TGTGCCATCACCCTACAGGGATCTTACTATGGCTACACCTTC.

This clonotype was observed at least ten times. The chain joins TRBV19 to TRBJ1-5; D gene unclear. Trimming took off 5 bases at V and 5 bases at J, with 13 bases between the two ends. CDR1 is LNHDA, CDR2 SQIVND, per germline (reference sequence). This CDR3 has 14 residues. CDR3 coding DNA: TGTGCCAGTAGTTTTAATTTTCTGGATCAGCCCCAGCATTTT. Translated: CASSFNFLDQPQHF.

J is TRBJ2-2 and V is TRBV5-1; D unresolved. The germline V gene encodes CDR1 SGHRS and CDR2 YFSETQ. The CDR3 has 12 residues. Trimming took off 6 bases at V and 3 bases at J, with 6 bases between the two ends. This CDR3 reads CASMADTGELFF. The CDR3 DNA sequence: TGCGCCAGCATGGCGGACACCGGGGAGCTGTTTTTT.